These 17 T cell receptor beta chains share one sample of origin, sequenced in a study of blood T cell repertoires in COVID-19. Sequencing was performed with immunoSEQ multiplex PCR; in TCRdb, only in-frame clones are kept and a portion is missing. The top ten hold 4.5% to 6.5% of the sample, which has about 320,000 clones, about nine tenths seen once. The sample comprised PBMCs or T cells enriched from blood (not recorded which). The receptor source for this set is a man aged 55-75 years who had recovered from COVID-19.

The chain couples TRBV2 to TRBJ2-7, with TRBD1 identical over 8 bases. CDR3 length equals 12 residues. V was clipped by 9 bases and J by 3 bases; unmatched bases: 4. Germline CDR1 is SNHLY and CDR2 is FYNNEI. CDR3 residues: CASRTGSYEQYF. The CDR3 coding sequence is TGTGCCAGTCGGACAGGGAGCTACGAGCAGTACTTC.

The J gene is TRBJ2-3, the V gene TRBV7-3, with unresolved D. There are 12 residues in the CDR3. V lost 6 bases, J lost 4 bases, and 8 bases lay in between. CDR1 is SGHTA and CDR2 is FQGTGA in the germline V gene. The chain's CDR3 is CASSLSADTQYF. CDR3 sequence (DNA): TGTGCCAGCAGTTTGTCCGCAGATACGCAGTATTTT.

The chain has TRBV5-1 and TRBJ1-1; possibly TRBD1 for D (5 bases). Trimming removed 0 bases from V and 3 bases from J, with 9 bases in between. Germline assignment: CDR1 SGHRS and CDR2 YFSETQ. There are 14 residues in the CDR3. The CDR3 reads CASSLVVGDTEAFF. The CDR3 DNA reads TGCGCCAGCAGCTTGGTTGTAGGGGACACTGAAGCTTTCTTT.

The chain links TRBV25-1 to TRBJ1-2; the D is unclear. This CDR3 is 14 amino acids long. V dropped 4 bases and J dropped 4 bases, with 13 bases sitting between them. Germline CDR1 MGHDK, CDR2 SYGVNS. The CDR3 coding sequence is TGTGCCAGCAGTGCCCCCGACACAGCCTATGGCTACACCTTC. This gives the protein CASSAPDTAYGYTF.

The CDR3, as DNA: TGTGCCAGCAGCCAAGCCGGGACTAGCGTCCACGGTCGGGCGCAGTATTTT. Protein: CASSQAGTSVHGRAQYF. The chain has TRBV3-1 (or the pseudogene TRBV3-2) and TRBJ2-3; 10 bases line up with TRBD2. Germline CDR1 LGHDT, CDR2 YNNKEL (reference sequence). This CDR3 region has 17 residues. The junction had 14 bases not matched to a gene; V was cut back by 1 base and J by 10 bases.

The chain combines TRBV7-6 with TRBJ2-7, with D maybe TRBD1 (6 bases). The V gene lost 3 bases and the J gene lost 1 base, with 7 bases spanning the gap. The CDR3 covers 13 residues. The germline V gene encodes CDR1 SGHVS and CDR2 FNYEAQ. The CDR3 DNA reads TGTGCCAGCAGCTTTGGACAGTCCTACGAGCAGTACTTC. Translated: CASSFGQSYEQYF. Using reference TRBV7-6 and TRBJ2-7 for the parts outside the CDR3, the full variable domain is GAGVSQSPRYKVTKRGQDVALRCDPISGHVSLYWYRQALGQGPEFLTYFNYEAQQDKSGLPNDRFSAERPEGSISTLTIQRTEQRDSAMYRCASSFGQSYEQYFGPGTRLTVT.

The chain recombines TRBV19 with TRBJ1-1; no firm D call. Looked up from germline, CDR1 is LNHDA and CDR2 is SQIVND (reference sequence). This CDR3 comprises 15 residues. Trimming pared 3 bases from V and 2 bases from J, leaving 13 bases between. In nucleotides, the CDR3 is TGTGCCAGTAGTATCTTTGAGGGCGTAAACACTGAAGCTTTCTTT. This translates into CASSIFEGVNTEAFF. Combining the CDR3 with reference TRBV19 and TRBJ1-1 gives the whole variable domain DGGITQSPKYLFRKEGQNVTLSCEQNLNHDAMYWYRQDPGQGLRLIYYSQIVNDFQKGDIAEGYSVSREKKESFPLTVTSAQKNPTAFYLCASSIFEGVNTEAFFGQGTRLTVV.

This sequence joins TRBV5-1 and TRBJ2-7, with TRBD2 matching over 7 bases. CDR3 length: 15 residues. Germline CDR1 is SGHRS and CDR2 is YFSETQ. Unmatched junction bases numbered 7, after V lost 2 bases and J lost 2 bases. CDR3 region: CASSFYGRRPYEQYF. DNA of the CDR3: TGCGCCAGCAGCTTTTACGGGAGGCGGCCCTACGAGCAGTACTTC.

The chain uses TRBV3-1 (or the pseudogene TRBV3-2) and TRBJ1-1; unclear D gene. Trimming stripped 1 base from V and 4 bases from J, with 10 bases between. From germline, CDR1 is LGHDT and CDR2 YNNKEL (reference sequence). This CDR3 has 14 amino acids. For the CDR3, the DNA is TGTGCCAGCAGCCAAGTAGAGGGTCGCACTGAAGCTTTCTTT. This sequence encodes CASSQVEGRTEAFF.

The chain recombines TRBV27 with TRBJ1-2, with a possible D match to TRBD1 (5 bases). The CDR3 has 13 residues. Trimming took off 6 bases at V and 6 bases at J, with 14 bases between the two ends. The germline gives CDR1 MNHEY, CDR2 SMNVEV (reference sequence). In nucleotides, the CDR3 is TGTGCCAGCAGCAGACTCCAGGGAAATGGCTACACCTTC. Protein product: CASSRLQGNGYTF.

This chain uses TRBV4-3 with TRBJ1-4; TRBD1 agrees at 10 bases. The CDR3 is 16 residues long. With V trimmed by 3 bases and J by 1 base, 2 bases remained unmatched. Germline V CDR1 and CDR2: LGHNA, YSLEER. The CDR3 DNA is TGCGCCAGCAGCCAGAGGGACAGGGGAACTAATGAAAAACTGTTTTTT. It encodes CASSQRDRGTNEKLFF.

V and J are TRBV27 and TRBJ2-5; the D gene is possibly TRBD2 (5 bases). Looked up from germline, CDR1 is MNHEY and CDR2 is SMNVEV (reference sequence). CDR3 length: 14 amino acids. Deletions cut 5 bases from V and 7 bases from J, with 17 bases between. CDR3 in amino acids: CASSPWTPSGTQYF. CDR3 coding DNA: TGTGCCAGCAGTCCCTGGACTCCTTCGGGGACCCAGTACTTC.

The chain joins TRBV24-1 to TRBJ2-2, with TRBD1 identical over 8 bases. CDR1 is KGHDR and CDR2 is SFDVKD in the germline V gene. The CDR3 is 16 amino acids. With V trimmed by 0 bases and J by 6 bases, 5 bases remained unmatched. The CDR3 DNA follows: TGTGCCACCAGTGATTTGGGGCAGGGGGCCGCCGGGGAGCTGTTTTTT. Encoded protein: CATSDLGQGAAGELFF.

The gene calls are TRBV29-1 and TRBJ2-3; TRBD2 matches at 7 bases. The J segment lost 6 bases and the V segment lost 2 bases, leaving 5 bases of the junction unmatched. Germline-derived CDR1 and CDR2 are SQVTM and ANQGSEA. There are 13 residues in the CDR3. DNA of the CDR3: TGCAGCGTTGAACGCGGGAGTGGTGATACGCAGTATTTT. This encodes CSVERGSGDTQYF.

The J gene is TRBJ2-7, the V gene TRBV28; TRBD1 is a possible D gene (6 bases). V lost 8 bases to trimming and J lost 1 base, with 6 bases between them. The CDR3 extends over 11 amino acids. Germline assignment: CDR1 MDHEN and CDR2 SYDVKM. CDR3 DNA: TGTGCCAGCGGACAGTCCTACGAGCAGTACTTC. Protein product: CASGQSYEQYF. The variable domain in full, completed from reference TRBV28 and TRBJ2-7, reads DVKVTQSSRYLVKRTGEKVFLECVQDMDHENMFWYRQDPGLGLRLIYFSYDVKMKEKGDIPEGYSVSREKKERFSLILESASTNQTSMYLCASGQSYEQYFGPGTRLTVT.

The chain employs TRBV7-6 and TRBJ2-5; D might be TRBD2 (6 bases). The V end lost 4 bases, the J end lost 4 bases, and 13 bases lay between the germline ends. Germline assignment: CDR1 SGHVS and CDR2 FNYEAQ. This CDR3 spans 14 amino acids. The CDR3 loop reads CASSSRGAGETQYF. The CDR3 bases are TGTGCCAGCAGCTCAAGGGGAGCGGGAGAGACCCAGTACTTC.

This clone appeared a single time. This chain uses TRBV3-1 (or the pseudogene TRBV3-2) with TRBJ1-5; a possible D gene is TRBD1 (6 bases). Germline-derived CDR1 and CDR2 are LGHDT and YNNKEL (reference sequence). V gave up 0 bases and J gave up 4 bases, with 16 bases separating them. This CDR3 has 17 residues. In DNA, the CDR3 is TGTGCCAGCAGCCAAGACAGCAGGGGCTTCGGAAATCAGCCCCAGCATTTT. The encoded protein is CASSQDSRGFGNQPQHF.